Presented here are 9 T cell receptor beta chains from one specimen sequenced in a study of blood T cell repertoires in COVID-19. Clones were sequenced by immunoSEQ multiplex PCR, and TCRdb holds only the in-frame ones, with some missing. The table shows under 200,000 clones, with roughly four fifths occurring only once. The sample taken for sequencing was peripheral blood. The receptors were gathered from a man aged 40-50 years who had recovered from COVID-19.

In its sample, this clone was seen a few times. This chain uses TRBV2 with TRBJ1-2, with D possibly TRBD1 on 5 matching bases. The ends were cut back, 0 bases at V and 0 bases at J, with 11 bases in the middle. Germline V gene data show CDR1 as SNHLY and CDR2 as FYNNEI. The CDR3 sequence is 16 residues long. DNA of the CDR3: TGTGCCAGCAGTGAAGCCCCGACAGATTCTAACTATGGCTACACCTTC. Protein product: CASSEAPTDSNYGYTF.

The J gene is TRBJ1-1, the V gene TRBV30; possible D gene TRBD1, 6 bases. CDR1 and CDR2 from the germline V gene are GTSNPN and SVGIG (reference sequence). This CDR3 spans 14 amino acids. Trimming removed 0 bases from V and 5 bases from J, with 13 bases in between. DNA of the CDR3: TGTGCCTGGAGTGTGAAGACAGGCGGTACTGAAGCTTTCTTT. Its protein is CAWSVKTGGTEAFF.

This clone came up once. V usage is TRBV19 and J usage is TRBJ1-5; weak D call: TRBD1 (5 bases). The CDR3 totals 14 residues. V was trimmed by 6 bases and J by 4 bases, leaving 13 bases between them. Germline V gene sequence: CDR1 LNHDA, CDR2 SQIVND (reference sequence). The CDR3 loop reads CASSEGAKNQPQHF. Here the CDR3 DNA reads TGTGCCAGTAGCGAAGGGGCGAAGAATCAGCCCCAGCATTTT.

The chain uses TRBV7-2 and TRBJ2-7; 7 positions agree with TRBD1. With 5 bases clipped from V and 9 bases from J, the junction kept 7 bases outside the gene matches. CDR3 length: 12 amino acids. Germline-derived CDR1 and CDR2 are SGHTA and FQGNSA. This chain's CDR3 is CASSQTGVSQYF. The CDR3 DNA reads TGTGCCAGCAGCCAAACAGGGGTTTCGCAGTACTTC.

V is TRBV24-1 and J is TRBJ1-5, with 9 bases identical to TRBD1. V gave up 5 bases and J gave up 6 bases; unmatched junction bases: 7. The length of the CDR3 is 15 residues. Germline V gene sequence: CDR1 KGHDR, CDR2 SFDVKD. CDR3 DNA sequence: TGTGCCACCAGTGCTGGGACAGGGCCCGGTCAGCCCCAGCATTTT. The encoded protein is CATSAGTGPGQPQHF.

This clone occurred once. The chain recombines TRBV6-6 with TRBJ2-3; possibly TRBD2 for D (6 bases). The CDR3 spans 15 residues. Trimming removed 7 bases from V and 2 bases from J, with 16 bases in between. Germline CDR1 MNHNY, CDR2 SVGAGI (reference sequence). The CDR3 sequence is CASTLQAGYTDTQYF. In DNA form, the CDR3 reads TGTGCCAGCACTCTCCAGGCGGGATACACAGATACGCAGTATTTT.

V is TRBV11-1 and J is TRBJ1-1; maybe TRBD1 (6 bases). CDR3 length: 16 residues. V dropped 5 bases and J dropped 2 bases, with 18 bases sitting between them. Per the germline V gene, CDR1 is SGHAT and CDR2 is FQDESV (reference sequence). The CDR3 loop reads CASSSRGLLANTEAFF. CDR3 nucleotide sequence: TGTGCCAGCAGCAGCAGGGGTTTATTGGCTAACACTGAAGCTTTCTTT.

This chain connects TRBV4-1 to TRBJ2-7; D is possibly TRBD1 (5 bases). CDR1 is MGHRA and CDR2 is YSYEKL in the germline V gene. The germline V and J ends were trimmed by 0 bases and 5 bases, with 14 bases remaining between them. This CDR3 is built from 15 residues. The CDR3 nucleotides read TGCGCCAGCAGCCAAGACCCAGGACAACCGGACGAGCAGTACTTC. It codes for CASSQDPGQPDEQYF.

J is TRBJ2-7 and V is TRBV7-9; 9 bases line up with TRBD1. V lost 5 bases, J lost 6 bases, and 5 bases stayed unmatched. The germline V gene has CDR1 SEHNR and CDR2 FQNEAQ (reference sequence). CDR3 length equals 13 residues. CDR3 in amino acids: CASSPLDRGEQYF. CDR3 in DNA: TGTGCCAGCAGCCCACTGGACAGGGGCGAGCAGTACTTC. The variable domain in full, completed from reference TRBV7-9 and TRBJ2-7, reads DTGVSQNPRHKITKRGQNVTFRCDPISEHNRLYWYRQTLGQGPEFLTYFQNEAQLEKSRLLSDRFSAERPKGSFSTLEIQRTEQGDSAMYLCASSPLDRGEQYFGPGTRLTVT.